These T cell receptor beta chains were read from a single sample in a study of cytomegalovirus exposure and HLA in healthy donors. Clones were read by immunoSEQ multiplex PCR, and TCRdb kept only the in-frame ones, dropping some. This table holds around 90,000 clones, less than 80% found once. Sequences were obtained from PBMCs. All receptors derive from a woman aged 45-65 years in good health and CMV-seropositive. CDR3s include the opening cysteine and the closing phenylalanine or tryptophan.

J gene | V gene | CDR3 protein
TRBJ2-1 | TRBV7-8 | CASSLGSSSYNEQFF
TRBJ2-3 | TRBV10-3 | CAINPGLAVPDTQYF
TRBJ1-4 | TRBV25-1 | CASSEWEGPNEKLFF
TRBJ2-1 | TRBV29-1 | CSDSGTPYNEQFF
TRBJ2-1 | TRBV2 | CASRTRTGVLNEQFF
TRBJ1-2 | TRBV2 | CASRKGGILNYGYTF
TRBJ1-4 | TRBV29-1 | CSVLSRGQEKLFF
TRBJ1-2 | TRBV29-1 | CSVPGQGAIGYGYTF
TRBJ1-6 | TRBV4-2 | CASSQENREGSPLHF
TRBJ2-2 | TRBV29-1 | CSVDSDGNTGELFF
TRBJ2-7 | TRBV28 | CASSFEDLSPSYEQYF
TRBJ1-5 | TRBV18 | CASSPANGINQPQHF
TRBJ1-4 | TRBV19 | CASSPVNGEKLFF
TRBJ1-2 | TRBV20-1 | CSATQGGYTF
TRBJ1-6 | TRBV5-5 | CASSPRGRDYNSPLHF
. | TRBV5-1 | CASSSRTGAFGEQYF